This entry describes one T cell receptor (beta chain). Antigen specificity is unknown. The CDR3 length is 16 residues. CDR1 is SEHNR and CDR2 is FQNEAQ in the germline V gene (reference sequence). V was clipped by 5 bases and J by 2 bases, with 16 bases between them. The sample belongs to a study of T-cell memory formation after mild COVID-19. Study-wide results and limits: Shrinking CD4+ clones were chiefly CM and EM; CD8+ ones were chiefly EMRA. The pre-infection memory compartment contained some responding clones, suggesting cross-reactive memory joined.

TCRdb re-called the 5' RACE reads with MiXCR, one entry per CDR3 protein. The sample has some 320,000 distinct CDR3 sequences; 15% to 20% are singletons. The rearrangement joins TRBV7-9 to TRBJ1-5, with D tentatively TRBD1 (5 bases). The sequenced material came from PBMCs or a T cell subset sorted from them (not recorded which). The sequence derives from a young man who had mild COVID-19 (a few samples of this study predate the infection). Cell type and time point are not known. The CDR3 DNA is TGTGCCAGCAGCCGGGACCGGCCGGGGGGCAATCAGCCCCAGCATTTT. This gives the protein CASSRDRPGGNQPQHF.